This T cell receptor beta chain was profiled in a study of neoadjuvant anti-PD-1 for oral cavity cancer. Study-level background: Before surgery, most patients got three to four biweekly 3 mg/kg nivolumab doses.

Looked up from germline, CDR1 is SGHVS and CDR2 is FQNEAQ. V was shortened by 3 bases and J by 0 bases, with 12 bases between the two germline ends. This CDR3 contains 16 residues. Sequenced by immunoSEQ multiplex PCR; TCRdb stores in-frame clones only, minus some. In the table there are several thousand clones, 70% of which are singletons. As to time point: after neoadjuvant nivolumab, at surgical resection. The rearrangement joins TRBV7-8 to TRBJ1-5; maybe TRBD1 (6 bases). The sequence was collected from a person between 35 and 79 years old with oral cavity squamous cell carcinoma. The source material was PBMCs, sampled after nivolumab (anti-PD-1) treatment. The CDR3 DNA reads as TGTGCCAGCAGCTTCGGGACAATCTATAGCAATCAGCCCCAGCATTTT. The encoded protein is CASSFGTIYSNQPQHF.